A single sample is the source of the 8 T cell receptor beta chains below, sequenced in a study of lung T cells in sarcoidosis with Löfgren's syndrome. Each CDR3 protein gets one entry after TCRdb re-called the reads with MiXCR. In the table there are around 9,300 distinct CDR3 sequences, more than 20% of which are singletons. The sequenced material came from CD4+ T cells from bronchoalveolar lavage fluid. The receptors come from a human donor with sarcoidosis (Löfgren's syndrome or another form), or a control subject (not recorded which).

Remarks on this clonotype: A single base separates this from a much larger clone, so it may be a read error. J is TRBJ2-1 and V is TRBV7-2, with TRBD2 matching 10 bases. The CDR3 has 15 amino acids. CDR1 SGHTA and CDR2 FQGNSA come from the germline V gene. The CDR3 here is CASSFASGGYNEQSF. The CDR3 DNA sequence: TGTGCCAGCAGCTTCGCTAGCGGGGGTTACAATGAGCAGTCCTTC.

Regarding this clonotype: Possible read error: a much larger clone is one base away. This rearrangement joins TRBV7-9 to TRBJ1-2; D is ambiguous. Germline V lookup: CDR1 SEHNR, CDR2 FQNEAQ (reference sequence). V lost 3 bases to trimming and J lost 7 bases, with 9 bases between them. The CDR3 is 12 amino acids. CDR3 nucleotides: TGTGCCAGCAGCTTCTCGGGTCGTGGCTACACCTTC. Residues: CASSFSGRGYTF. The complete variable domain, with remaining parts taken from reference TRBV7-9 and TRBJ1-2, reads DTGVSQNPRHKITKRGQNVTFRCDPISEHNRLYWYRQTLGQGPEFLTYFQNEAQLEKSRLLSDRFSAERPKGSFSTLEIQRTEQGDSAMYLCASSFSGRGYTFGSGTRLTVV.

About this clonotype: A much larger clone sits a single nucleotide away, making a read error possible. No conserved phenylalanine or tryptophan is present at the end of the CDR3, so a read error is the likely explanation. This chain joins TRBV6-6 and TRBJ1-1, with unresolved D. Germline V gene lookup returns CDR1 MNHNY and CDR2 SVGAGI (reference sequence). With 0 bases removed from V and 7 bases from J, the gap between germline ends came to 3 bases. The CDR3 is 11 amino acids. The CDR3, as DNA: TGTGCCAGCAGTTACTCCGGTGAAGCTTTCCTT. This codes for CASSYSGEAFL.

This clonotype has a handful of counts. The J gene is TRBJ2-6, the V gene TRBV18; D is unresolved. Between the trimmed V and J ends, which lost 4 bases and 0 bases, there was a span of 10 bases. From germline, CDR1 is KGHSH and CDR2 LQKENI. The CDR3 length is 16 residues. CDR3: CASSRGPHSGANVLTF. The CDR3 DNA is TGTGCCAGCTCACGTGGACCGCACTCTGGGGCCAACGTCCTGACTTTC. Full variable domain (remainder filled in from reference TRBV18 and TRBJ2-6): NAGVMQNPRHLVRRRGQEARLRCSPMKGHSHVYWYRQLPEEGLKFMVYLQKENIIDESGMPKERFSAEFPKEGPSILRIQQVVRGDSAAYFCASSRGPHSGANVLTFGAGSRLTVL.

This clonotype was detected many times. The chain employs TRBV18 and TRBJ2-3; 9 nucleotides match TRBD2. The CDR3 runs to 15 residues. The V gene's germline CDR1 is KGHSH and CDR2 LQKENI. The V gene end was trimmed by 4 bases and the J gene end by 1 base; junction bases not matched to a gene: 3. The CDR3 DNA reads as TGTGCCAGCTCACGGACTAGCGTCGGCACAGATACGCAGTATTTT. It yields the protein CASSRTSVGTDTQYF.

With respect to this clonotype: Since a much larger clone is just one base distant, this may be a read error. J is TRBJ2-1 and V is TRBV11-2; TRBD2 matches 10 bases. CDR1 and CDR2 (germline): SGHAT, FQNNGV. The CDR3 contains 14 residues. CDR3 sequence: CASSFGTSDYEQLF. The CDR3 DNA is TGTGCCAGCAGCTTTGGGACTAGCGACTACGAGCAGCTCTTC. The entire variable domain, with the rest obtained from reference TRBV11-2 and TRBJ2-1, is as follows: EAGVAQSPRYKIIEKRQSVAFWCNPISGHATLYWYQQILGQGPKLLIQFQNNGVVDDSQLPKDRFSAERLKGVDSTLKIQPAKLEDSAVYLCASSFGTSDYEQLFGPGTRLTVL.

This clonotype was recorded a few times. CDR3: CASGRGLWDGGANVLTF. The CDR3 DNA reads as TGTGCCAGCGGACGGGGGCTCTGGGACGGTGGGGCCAACGTCCTGACTTTC. The chain employs TRBV2 and TRBJ2-6; D is tentatively TRBD1 or TRBD2 (6 bases each). Germline V gene lookup returns CDR1 SNHLY and CDR2 FYNNEI. This CDR3 contains 17 residues. V lost 8 bases to trimming and J lost 3 bases, with 20 bases between them.

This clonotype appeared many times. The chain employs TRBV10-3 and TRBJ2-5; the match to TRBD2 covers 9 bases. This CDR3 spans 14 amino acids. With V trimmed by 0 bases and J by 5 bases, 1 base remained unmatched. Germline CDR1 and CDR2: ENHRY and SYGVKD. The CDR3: CAISESSGGETQYF. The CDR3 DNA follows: TGTGCCATCAGTGAGTCGAGCGGGGGGGAGACCCAGTACTTC.